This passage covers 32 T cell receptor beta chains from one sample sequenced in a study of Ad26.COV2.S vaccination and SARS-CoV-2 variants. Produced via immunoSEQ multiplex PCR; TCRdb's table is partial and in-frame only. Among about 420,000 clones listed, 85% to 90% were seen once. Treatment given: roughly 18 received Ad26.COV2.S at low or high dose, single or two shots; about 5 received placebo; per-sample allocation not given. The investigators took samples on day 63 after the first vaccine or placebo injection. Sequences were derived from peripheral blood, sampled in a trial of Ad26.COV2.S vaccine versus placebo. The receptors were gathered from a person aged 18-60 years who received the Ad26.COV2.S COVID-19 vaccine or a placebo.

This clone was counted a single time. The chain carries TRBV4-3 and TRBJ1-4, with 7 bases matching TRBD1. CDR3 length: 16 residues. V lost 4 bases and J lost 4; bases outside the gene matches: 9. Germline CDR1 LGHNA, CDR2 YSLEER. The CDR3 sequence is CASSRTRQGHNEKLFF. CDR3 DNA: TGCGCCAGCAGCCGCACTCGACAGGGCCATAATGAAAAACTGTTTTTT.

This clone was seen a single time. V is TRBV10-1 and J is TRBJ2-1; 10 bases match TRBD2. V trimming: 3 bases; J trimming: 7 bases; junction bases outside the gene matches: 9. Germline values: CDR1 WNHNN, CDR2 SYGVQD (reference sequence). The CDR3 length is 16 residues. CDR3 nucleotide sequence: TGCGCCAGCAGTGAAAGCGGGGGGGCCGAGGTAAATGAGCAGTTCTTC. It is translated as CASSESGGAEVNEQFF.

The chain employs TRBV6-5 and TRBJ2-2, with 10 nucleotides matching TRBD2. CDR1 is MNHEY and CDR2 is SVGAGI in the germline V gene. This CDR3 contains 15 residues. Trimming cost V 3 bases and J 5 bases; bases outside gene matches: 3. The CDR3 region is CASSYASGGTGELFF. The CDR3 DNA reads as TGTGCCAGCAGTTATGCTAGCGGGGGAACCGGGGAGCTGTTTTTT.

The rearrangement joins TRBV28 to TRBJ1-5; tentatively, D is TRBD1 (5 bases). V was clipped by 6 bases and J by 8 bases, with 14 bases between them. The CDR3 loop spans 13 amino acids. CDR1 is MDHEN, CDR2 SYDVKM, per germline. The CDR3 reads CASSPGLYEPQHF. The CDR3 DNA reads TGTGCCAGCAGCCCGGGACTTTATGAGCCCCAGCATTTT.

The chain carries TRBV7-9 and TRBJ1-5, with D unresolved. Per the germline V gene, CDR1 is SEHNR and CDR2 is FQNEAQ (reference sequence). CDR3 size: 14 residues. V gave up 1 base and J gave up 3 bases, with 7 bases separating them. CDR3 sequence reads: CASSLGSVNQPQHF. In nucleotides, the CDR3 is TGTGCCAGCAGCTTAGGGTCGGTCAATCAGCCCCAGCATTTT. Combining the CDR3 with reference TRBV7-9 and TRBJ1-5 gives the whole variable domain DTGVSQNPRHKITKRGQNVTFRCDPISEHNRLYWYRQTLGQGPEFLTYFQNEAQLEKSRLLSDRFSAERPKGSFSTLEIQRTEQGDSAMYLCASSLGSVNQPQHFGDGTRLSIL.

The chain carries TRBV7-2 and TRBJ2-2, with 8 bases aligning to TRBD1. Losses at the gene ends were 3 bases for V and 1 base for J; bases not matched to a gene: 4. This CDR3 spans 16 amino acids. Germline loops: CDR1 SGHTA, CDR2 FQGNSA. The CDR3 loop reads CASSLAGGWNTGELFF. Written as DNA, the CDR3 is TGTGCCAGCAGCTTGGCAGGGGGCTGGAACACCGGGGAGCTGTTTTTT.

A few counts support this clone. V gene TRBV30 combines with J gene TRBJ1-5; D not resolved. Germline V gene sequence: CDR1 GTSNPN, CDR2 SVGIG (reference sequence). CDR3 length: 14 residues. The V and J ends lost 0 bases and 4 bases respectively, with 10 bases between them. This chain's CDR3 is CAWSVMAANQPQHF. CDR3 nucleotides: TGTGCCTGGAGTGTAATGGCAGCTAATCAGCCCCAGCATTTT.

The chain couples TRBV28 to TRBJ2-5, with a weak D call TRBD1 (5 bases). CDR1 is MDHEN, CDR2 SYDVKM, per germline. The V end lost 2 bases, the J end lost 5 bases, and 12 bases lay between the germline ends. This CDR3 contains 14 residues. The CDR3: CASSLHGARETQYF. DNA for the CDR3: TGTGCCAGCAGTTTACATGGGGCACGGGAGACCCAGTACTTC.

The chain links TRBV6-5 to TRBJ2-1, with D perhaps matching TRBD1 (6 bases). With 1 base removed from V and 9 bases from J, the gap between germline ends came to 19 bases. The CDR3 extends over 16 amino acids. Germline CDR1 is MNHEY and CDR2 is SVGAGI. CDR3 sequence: CASSYYGQSPMGEQFF. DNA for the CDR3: TGTGCCAGCAGTTACTACGGACAGAGCCCGATGGGTGAGCAGTTCTTC.

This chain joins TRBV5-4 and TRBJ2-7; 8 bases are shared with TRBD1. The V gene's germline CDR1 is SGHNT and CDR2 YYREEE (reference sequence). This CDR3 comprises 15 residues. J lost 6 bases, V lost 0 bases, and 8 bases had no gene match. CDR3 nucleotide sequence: TGTGCCAGCAGCTTGGTTCAGGGGGCGTACGGCGAGCAGTACTTC. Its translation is CASSLVQGAYGEQYF.

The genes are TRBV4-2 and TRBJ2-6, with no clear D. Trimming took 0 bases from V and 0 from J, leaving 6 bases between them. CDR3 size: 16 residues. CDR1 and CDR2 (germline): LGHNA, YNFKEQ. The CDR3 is CASSQDSLSGANVLTF. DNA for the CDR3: TGTGCCAGCAGCCAAGATAGCCTCTCTGGGGCCAACGTCCTGACTTTC.

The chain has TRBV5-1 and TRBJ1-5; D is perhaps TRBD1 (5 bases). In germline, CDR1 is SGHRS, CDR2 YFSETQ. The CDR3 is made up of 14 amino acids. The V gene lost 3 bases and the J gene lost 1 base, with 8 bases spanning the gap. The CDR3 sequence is CASSSGGSNQPQHF. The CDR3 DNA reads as TGCGCCAGCAGCTCCGGGGGGAGCAATCAGCCCCAGCATTTT. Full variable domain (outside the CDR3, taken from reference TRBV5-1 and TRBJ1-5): KAGVTQTPRYLIKTRGQQVTLSCSPISGHRSVSWYQQTPGQGLQFLFEYFSETQRNKGNFPGRFSGRQFSNSRSEMNVSTLELGDSALYLCASSSGGSNQPQHFGDGTRLSIL.

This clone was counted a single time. The CDR3 loop is CASSIDALSGEAFF. The DNA for the CDR3 is TGTGCCAGTAGTATAGACGCCCTGTCCGGAGAAGCTTTCTTT. The rearrangement links TRBV19 to TRBJ1-1; no clear D gene. V dropped 0 bases and J dropped 8 bases, with 13 bases sitting between them. Germline lookup yields CDR1 LNHDA and CDR2 SQIVND (reference sequence). The CDR3 totals 14 residues.

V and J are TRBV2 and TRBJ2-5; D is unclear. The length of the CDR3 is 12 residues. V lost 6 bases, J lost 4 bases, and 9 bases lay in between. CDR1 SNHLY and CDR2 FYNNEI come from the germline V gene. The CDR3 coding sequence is TGTGCCAGCAGATCCCTGGTAGAGACCCAGTACTTC. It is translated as CASRSLVETQYF.

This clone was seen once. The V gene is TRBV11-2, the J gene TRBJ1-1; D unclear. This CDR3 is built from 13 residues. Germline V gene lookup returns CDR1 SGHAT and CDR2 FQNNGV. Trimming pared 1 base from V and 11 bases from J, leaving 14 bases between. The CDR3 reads CASSLVRVFGAFF. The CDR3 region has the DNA TGTGCCAGCAGCTTAGTTAGGGTCTTTGGTGCTTTCTTT.

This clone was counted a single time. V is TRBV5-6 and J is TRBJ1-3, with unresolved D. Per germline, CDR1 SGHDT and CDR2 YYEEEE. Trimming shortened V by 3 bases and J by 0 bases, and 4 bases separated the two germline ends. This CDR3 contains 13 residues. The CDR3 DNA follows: TGTGCCAGCAGCTGGCGCTCTGGAAACACCATATATTTT. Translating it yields CASSWRSGNTIYF.

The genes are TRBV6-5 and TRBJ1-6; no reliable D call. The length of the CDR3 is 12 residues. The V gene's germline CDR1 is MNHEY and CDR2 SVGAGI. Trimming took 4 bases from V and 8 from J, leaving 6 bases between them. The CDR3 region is CASSWGDSPLHF. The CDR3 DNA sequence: TGTGCCAGCAGTTGGGGTGATTCACCCCTCCACTTT.

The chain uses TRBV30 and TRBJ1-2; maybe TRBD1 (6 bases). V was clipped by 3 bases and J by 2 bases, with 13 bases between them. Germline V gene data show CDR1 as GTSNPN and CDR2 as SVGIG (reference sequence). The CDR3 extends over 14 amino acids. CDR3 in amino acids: CAWSQGTGNYGYTF. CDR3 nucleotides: TGTGCCTGGAGCCAGGGGACCGGGAACTATGGCTACACCTTC.

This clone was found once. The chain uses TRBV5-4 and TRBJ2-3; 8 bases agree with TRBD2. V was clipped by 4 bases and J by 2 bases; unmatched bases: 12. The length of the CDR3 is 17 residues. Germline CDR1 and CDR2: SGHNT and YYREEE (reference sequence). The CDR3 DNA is TGTGCCAGCAGCCCGGGGCTCGGCGGGGGGACCACAGATACGCAGTATTTT. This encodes CASSPGLGGGTTDTQYF.

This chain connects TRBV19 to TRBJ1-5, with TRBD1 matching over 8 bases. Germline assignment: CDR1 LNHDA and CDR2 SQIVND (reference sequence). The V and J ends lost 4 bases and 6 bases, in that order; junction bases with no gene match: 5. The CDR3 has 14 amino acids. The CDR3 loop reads CASSRQGRGQPQHF. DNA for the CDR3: TGTGCCAGTAGTAGACAGGGGAGAGGTCAGCCCCAGCATTTT.

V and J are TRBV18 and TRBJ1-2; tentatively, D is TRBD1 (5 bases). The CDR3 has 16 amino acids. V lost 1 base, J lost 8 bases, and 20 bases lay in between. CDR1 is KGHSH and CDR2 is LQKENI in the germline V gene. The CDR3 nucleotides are TGTGCCAGCTCACCACTATCCGGGCAGGGTTTATCAGGCTACACCTTC. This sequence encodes CASSPLSGQGLSGYTF.

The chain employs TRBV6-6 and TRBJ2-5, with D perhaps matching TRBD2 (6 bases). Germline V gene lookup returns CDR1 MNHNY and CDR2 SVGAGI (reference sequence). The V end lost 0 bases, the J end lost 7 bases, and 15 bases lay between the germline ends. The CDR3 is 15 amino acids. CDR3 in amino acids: CASSYSTPGVGTQYF. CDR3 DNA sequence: TGTGCCAGCAGTTACTCGACACCGGGAGTGGGGACCCAGTACTTC.

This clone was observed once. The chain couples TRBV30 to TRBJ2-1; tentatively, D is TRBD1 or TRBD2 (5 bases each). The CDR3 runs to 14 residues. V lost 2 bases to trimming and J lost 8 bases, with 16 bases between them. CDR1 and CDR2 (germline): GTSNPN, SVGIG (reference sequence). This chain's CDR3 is CAWSPFVEGHEQFF. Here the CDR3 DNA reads TGTGCCTGGAGTCCCTTCGTTGAGGGGCATGAGCAGTTCTTC.

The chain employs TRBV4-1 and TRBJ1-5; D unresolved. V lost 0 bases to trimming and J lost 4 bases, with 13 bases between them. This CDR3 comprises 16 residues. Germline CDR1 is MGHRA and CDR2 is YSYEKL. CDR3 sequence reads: CASSQETGAANQPQHF. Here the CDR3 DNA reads TGCGCCAGCAGCCAAGAAACGGGCGCGGCAAATCAGCCCCAGCATTTT.

The CDR3 loop reads CASSPGRFPSTDTQYF. The CDR3 DNA reads as TGTGCCAGCAGCCCAGGGCGGTTTCCTAGCACAGATACGCAGTATTTT. The chain employs TRBV7-9 and TRBJ2-3; D possibly corresponds to TRBD1 (5 bases). CDR3 length: 16 amino acids. V shed 5 bases and J shed 0 bases, with 15 bases lying between them. From germline, CDR1 is SEHNR and CDR2 FQNEAQ (reference sequence).

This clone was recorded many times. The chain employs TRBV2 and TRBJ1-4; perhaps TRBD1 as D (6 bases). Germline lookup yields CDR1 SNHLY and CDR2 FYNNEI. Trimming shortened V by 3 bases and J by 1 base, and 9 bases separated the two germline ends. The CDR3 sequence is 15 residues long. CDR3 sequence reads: CASSDGGQTNEKLFF. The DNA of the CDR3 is TGTGCCAGCAGTGATGGGGGGCAAACTAATGAAAAACTGTTTTTT.

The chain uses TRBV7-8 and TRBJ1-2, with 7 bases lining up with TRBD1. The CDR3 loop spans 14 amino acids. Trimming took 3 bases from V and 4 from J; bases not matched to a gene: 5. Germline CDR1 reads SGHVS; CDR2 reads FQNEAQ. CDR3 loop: CASSLSRGSYGYTF. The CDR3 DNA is TGTGCCAGCAGCTTGTCCAGGGGGTCCTATGGCTACACCTTC.

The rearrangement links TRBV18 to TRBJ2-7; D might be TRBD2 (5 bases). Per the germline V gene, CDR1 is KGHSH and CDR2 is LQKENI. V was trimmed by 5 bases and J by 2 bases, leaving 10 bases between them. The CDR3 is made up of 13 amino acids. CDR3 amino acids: CASSSDGAYEQYF. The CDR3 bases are TGTGCCAGCTCATCAGACGGGGCCTACGAGCAGTACTTC.

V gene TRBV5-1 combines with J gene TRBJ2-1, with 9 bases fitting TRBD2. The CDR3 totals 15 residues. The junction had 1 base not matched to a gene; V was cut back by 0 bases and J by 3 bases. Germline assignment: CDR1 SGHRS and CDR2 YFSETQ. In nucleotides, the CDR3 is TGCGCCAGCAGCTTGGTAGCGGGGGACTACAATGAGCAGTTCTTC. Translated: CASSLVAGDYNEQFF.

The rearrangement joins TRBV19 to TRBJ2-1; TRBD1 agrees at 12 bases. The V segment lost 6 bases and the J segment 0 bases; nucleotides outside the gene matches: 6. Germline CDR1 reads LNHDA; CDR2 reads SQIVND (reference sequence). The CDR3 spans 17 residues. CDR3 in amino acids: CASSSGTGGLSYNEQFF. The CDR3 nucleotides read TGTGCCAGTAGCTCCGGGACAGGGGGCCTCTCCTACAATGAGCAGTTCTTC.

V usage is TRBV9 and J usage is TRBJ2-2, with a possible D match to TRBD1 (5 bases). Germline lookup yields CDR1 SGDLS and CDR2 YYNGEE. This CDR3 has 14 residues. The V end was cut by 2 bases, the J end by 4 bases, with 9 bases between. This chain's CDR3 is CASSVQGGTGELFF. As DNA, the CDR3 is TGTGCCAGCAGCGTTCAGGGCGGCACCGGGGAGCTGTTTTTT.

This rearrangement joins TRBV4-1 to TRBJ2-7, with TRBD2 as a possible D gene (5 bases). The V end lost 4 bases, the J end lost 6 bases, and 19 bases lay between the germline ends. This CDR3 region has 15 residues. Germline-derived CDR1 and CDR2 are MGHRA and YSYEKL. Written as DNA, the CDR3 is TGCGCCAGCAGCCTGGAAGGAGATCATGGAGGCGAGCAGTACTTC. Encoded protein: CASSLEGDHGGEQYF.